This is a list of T cell receptor beta chains from one sample in a study of blood T cell repertoires in COVID-19. Using immunoSEQ multiplex PCR, the repertoire was profiled, and TCRdb retains in-frame clones only, with some absent. The profile shows tens of thousands of clones, 91% of them singletons. The sequencing input was peripheral blood. The source of these receptors is a man between 70 and 80 years old with active COVID-19. Both conserved end residues are trimmed from each CDR3. A clone size is listed for some rows: how often the clone was seen (once, few, many), or a class if it is expanded.

TRBV5-1 NA ASSLGQGENTIY
TRBV6-6 NA ASSYEQNTEAF
TRBV2 NA ASFAGGTYNEQF
TRBV19 NA ASSILGGSYEQY
TRBV30 NA AWSTDSNQPQH
TRBV7-9 NA ASSLARDRSYGYT
TRBV30 NA AGRVLTLGEQY
TRBV27 NA ASSFSTPRLLH
TRBV27 few ASSVTGSSYNEQF
TRBV19 NA ASSIDLTGGYGYT
TRBV6-6 NA ASSKQGYSNQPQH
TRBV30 few AWSVKGTSPEQY
TRBV25-1 NA ASSEYGRRTSGNTIY
TRBV7-2 NA ASSLGRGSYEKLF
TRBV3-1/TRBV3-2 NA ASSPDMLNEQF
TRBV19 NA ASRNRSPDYEQY
TRBV4-1 NA ASSQLGTSGGAETQY
TRBV7-2 NA ASSQTLAGRGVRTDTQY
TRBV5-8 NA ASAPGLIQETQY